These 3 T cell receptor beta chains originate from one sample sequenced in a study of molecular identifiers for immune sequencing clone quantification. TCRdb independently ran MiXCR on the PCR reads; one entry per CDR3 protein. The sample lists a few hundred thousand distinct CDR3 sequences; roughly 24% were seen once. Sequenced material: naive CD8+ T cells from blood, with Jurkat cell RNA spiked in. Subset indicated: FACS-sorted CD8+CD4-CCR7+CD45RA+ naive T cells. These receptor sequences come from a human donor in good health. Some libraries in this study had Jurkat cell RNA spiked in.

This rearrangement joins TRBV11-3 to TRBJ2-7; no clear D. The germline V gene encodes CDR1 SGHNT and CDR2 YENEEA. The CDR3 totals 16 residues. Trimming stripped 5 bases from V and 0 bases from J, with 17 bases between. The CDR3 sequence is CASSPTQTHTSYEQYF. DNA of the CDR3: TGTGCCAGCAGCCCTACACAGACACATACCTCCTACGAGCAGTACTTC.

The chain links TRBV19 to TRBJ2-7, with a weak D call TRBD2 (6 bases). Germline V gives CDR1 LNHDA, CDR2 SQIVND (reference sequence). This CDR3 region has 16 residues. V lost 1 base, J lost 0 bases, and 13 bases lay in between. CDR3 amino acids: CASSIVAGLDSYEQYF. The CDR3 bases are TGTGCCAGTAGTATAGTCGCGGGACTGGACTCCTACGAGCAGTACTTC.

This clonotype was seen at least ten times. This rearrangement joins TRBV14 to TRBJ1-1; a possible D gene is TRBD1 (5 bases). The germline gives CDR1 SGHDN, CDR2 FVKESK. V lost 4 bases and J 3 bases, leaving 9 bases between the germline ends. CDR3 length equals 13 residues. The CDR3 sequence: CASSRRQHTEAFF. CDR3 sequence (DNA): TGTGCCAGCAGCCGAAGACAGCACACTGAAGCTTTCTTT.